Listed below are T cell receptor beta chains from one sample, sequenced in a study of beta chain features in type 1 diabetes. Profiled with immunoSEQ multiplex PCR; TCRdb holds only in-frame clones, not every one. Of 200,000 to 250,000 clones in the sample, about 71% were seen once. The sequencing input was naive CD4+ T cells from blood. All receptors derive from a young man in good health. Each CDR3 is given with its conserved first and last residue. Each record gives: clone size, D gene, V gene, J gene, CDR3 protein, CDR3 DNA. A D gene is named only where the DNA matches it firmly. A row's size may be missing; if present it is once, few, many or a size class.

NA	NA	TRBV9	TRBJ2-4	CASSVDEENIQYF	TGTGCCAGCAGCGTAGATGAGGAAAACATTCAGTACTTC
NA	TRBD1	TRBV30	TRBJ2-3	CASTDRGRDTQYF	TGTGCCTCCACGGACAGGGGTAGAGATACGCAGTATTTT
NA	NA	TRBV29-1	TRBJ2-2	CSVGQMNTGELFF	TGCAGCGTCGGACAGATGAACACCGGGGAGCTGTTTTTT
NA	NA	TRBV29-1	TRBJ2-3	CSVGQRSHTDTQYF	TGCAGCGTTGGGCAGCGAAGCCACACAGATACGCAGTATTTT
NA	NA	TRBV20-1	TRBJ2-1	CSGLYNEQFF	TGCAGTGGACTGTACAATGAGCAGTTCTTC
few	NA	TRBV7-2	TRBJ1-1	CASSFDSNTEAFF	TGTGCCAGCAGCTTTGACAGTAACACTGAAGCTTTCTTT
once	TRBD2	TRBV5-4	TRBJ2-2	CASSHAGTRSTGELFF	TGTGCCAGCAGCCATGCCGGGACTAGGTCTACCGGGGAGCTGTTTTTT
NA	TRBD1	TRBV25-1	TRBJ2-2	CASRSGGEENTGELFF	TGTGCCAGCAGATCAGGGGGCGAGGAGAACACCGGGGAGCTGTTTTTT
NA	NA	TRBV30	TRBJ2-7	CAWSRGSLGEQYF	TGTGCCTGGAGCCGGGGATCTCTTGGGGAGCAGTACTTC
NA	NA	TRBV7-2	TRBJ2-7	CASSSPRGATYEQYF	TGTGCCAGCAGCTCGCCCCGAGGGGCCACCTACGAGCAGTACTTC
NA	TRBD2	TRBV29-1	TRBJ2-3	CSGTGTSGTDTQYF	TGCAGCGGAACCGGGACTAGCGGCACAGATACGCAGTATTTT
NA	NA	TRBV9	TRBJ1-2	CASSVVENYGYTF	TGTGCCAGCAGCGTAGTCGAGAACTATGGCTACACCTTC
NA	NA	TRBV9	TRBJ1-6	CASSVGQLNSPLHF	TGTGCCAGCAGCGTGGGACAACTAAATTCACCCCTCCACTTT
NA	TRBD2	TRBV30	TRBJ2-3	CAWSDPGGPDTQYF	TGTGCCTGGAGTGATCCGGGAGGGCCAGATACGCAGTATTTT
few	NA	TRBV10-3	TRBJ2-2	CASTPGQDGGGELFF	TGTGCCTCGACCCCCGGACAAGACGGTGGCGGGGAGCTGTTTTTT
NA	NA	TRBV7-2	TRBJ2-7	CASSLGPSYEQYF	TGTGCCAGCAGCCTAGGGCCTTCCTACGAGCAGTACTTC
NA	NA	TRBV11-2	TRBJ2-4	CASSLVRGPRSKNIQYF	TGTGCCAGCAGCTTAGTCAGGGGACCAAGAAGCAAAAACATTCAGTACTTC
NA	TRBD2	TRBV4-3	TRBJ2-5	CASSPSGGGLQETQYF	TGCGCCAGCAGCCCTTCAGGCGGGGGACTCCAAGAGACCCAGTACTTC
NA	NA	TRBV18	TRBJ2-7	CASSRLQGKQYF	TGTGCCAGCTCCCGCCTCCAGGGAAAGCAGTACTTC
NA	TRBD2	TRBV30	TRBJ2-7	CAWSGGSSYEQYF	TGTGCCTGGAGCGGCGGGAGCTCCTACGAGCAGTACTTC
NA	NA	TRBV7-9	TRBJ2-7	CASSPLSGEQYF	TGTGCCAGCAGCCCCCTTAGCGGCGAGCAGTACTTC
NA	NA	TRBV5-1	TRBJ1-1	CASRILTVNTEAFF	TGCGCCAGCAGGATTCTAACAGTGAACACTGAAGCTTTCTTT
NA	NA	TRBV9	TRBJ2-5	CASSVDLLQETQYF	TGTGCCAGCAGCGTAGACCTACTCCAAGAGACCCAGTACTTC
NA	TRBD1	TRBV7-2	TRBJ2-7	CASSSQGAPYEQYF	TGTGCCAGCAGCTCCCAGGGGGCCCCATACGAGCAGTACTTC
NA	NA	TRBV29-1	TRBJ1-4	CSVGDEKLFF	TGCAGCGTGGGCGATGAAAAACTGTTTTTT
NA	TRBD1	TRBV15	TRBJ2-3	CATKPGQGSDTQYF	TGTGCCACAAAACCGGGACAGGGCTCGGATACGCAGTATTTT
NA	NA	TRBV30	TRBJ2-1	CAWSVGTAYNEQFF	TGTGCCTGGAGTGTAGGGACTGCCTACAATGAGCAGTTCTTC
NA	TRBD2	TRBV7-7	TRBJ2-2	CASSSSLIAGVITGELFF	TGTGCCAGCAGCTCAAGCTTAATAGCGGGAGTTATAACCGGGGAGCTGTTTTTT
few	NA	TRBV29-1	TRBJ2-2	CSVELTGVGTGELFF	TGCAGCGTTGAACTGACTGGAGTGGGCACCGGGGAGCTGTTTTTT
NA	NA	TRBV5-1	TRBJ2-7	CASSFYSSGAYEQYF	TGCGCCAGCAGCTTCTATTCTTCGGGGGCTTACGAGCAGTACTTC
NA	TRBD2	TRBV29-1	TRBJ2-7	CSVQRRGGHYEQYF	TGCAGCGTTCAGAGGCGGGGAGGGCACTACGAGCAGTACTTC
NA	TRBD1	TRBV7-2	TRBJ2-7	CASSFRQGEANYEQYF	TGTGCCAGCAGCTTTCGACAGGGGGAGGCAAACTACGAGCAGTACTTC
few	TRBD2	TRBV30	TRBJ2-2	CAWNSGEETGELFF	TGTGCCTGGAATAGCGGGGAAGAAACCGGGGAGCTGTTTTTT
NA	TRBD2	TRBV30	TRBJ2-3	CAWSDRGLARPSTDTQYF	TGTGCCTGGAGCGACAGGGGACTAGCGAGACCTAGCACAGATACGCAGTATTTT
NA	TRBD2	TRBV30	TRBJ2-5	CAWSEGTNLGTQYF	TGTGCCTGGAGTGAAGGGACTAACCTTGGAACCCAGTACTTC
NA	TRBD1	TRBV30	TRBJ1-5	CAWSVRGSGTGQPQHF	TGTGCCTGGAGTGTACGAGGGTCCGGGACAGGTCAGCCCCAGCATTTT
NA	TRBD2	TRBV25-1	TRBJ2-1	CASRVAGGLNEQFF	TGTGCCAGCAGGGTAGCGGGAGGGCTGAATGAGCAGTTCTTC
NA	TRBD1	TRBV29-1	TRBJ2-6	CTQGQANSGANVLTF	TGCACCCAGGGACAGGCGAACTCTGGGGCCAACGTCCTGACTTTC
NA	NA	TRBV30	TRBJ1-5	CAWTTKKFQPYSNQPQHF	TGTGCCTGGACCACCAAGAAATTCCAGCCTTATAGCAATCAGCCCCAGCATTTT
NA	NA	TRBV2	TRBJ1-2	CASSYDRSVYGYTF	TGTGCCAGCAGCTATGACAGGTCGGTCTATGGCTACACCTTC
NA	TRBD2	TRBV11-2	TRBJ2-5	CASSPTSGEGETQYF	TGTGCCAGCAGCCCGACTAGCGGGGAAGGAGAGACCCAGTACTTC
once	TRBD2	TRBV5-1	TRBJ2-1	CASSPSGRPGNNEQFF	TGCGCCAGCAGCCCCAGCGGGAGGCCTGGGAACAATGAGCAGTTCTTC
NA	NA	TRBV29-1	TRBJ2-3	CSVRGRSTDTQYF	TGCAGCGTTCGGGGGAGAAGCACAGATACGCAGTATTTT
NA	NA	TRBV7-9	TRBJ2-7	CASRALAEGAYEQYF	TGTGCCAGCAGAGCCCTAGCGGAGGGGGCCTACGAGCAGTACTTC
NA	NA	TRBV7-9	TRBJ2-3	CASSATGKGTDTQYF	TGTGCCAGCAGCGCTACAGGGAAGGGCACAGATACGCAGTATTTT
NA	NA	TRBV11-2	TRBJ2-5	CASFRRETQYF	TGTGCCAGCTTCCGGCGGGAGACCCAGTACTTC
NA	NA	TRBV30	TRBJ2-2	CAWSVRVNTGELFF	TGTGCCTGGAGTGTAAGAGTGAACACCGGGGAGCTGTTTTTT
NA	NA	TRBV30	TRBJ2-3	CAWSPPRVSTDTQYF	TGTGCCTGGAGTCCGCCCAGGGTTAGCACAGATACGCAGTATTTT
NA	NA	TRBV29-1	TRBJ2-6	CSVRKSSGANVLTF	TGCAGCGTTCGAAAGAGCTCTGGGGCCAACGTCCTGACTTTC
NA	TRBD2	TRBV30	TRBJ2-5	CAWSRDLAGQETQYF	TGTGCCTGGAGTAGAGACCTAGCGGGCCAAGAGACCCAGTACTTC
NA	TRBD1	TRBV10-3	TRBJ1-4	CAISESGRDSNEKLFF	TGTGCCATCAGTGAGTCAGGTCGGGACAGTAATGAAAAACTGTTTTTT
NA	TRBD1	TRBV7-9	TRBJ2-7	CASSQPGQSSYEQYF	TGTGCCAGCAGCCAACCGGGACAGAGCTCCTACGAGCAGTACTTC
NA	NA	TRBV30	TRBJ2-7	CAWSGTRSYEQYF	TGTGCCTGGAGTGGTACCCGATCCTACGAGCAGTACTTC
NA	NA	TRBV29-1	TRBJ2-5	CSVAPLLKETQYF	TGCAGCGTCGCCCCTCTCTTGAAGGAGACCCAGTACTTC
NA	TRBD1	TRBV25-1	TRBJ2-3	CASSYSGQLADTQYF	TGTGCCAGCAGCTACTCGGGACAGCTGGCAGATACGCAGTATTTT
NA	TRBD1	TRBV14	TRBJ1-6	CASSQDSGQGGSPLHF	TGTGCCAGCAGCCAAGATTCGGGACAGGGTGGGTCACCCCTCCACTTT
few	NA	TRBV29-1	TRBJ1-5	CSVGERGNQPQHF	TGCAGCGTTGGGGAAAGGGGCAATCAGCCCCAGCATTTT
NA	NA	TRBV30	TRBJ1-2	CAWSVEGPNGYTF	TGTGCCTGGAGTGTAGAGGGTCCGAATGGCTACACCTTC
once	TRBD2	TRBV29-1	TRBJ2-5	CSVARLAGGPRAQYF	TGCAGCGTTGCCCGACTAGCGGGAGGGCCAAGGGCCCAGTACTTC
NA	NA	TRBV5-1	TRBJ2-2	CASSYLTGKAGELFF	TGCGCCAGCAGCTATTTGACAGGAAAGGCCGGGGAGCTGTTTTTT